A selection of T cell receptor beta chains follows, all from one sample in a study of glioma-infiltrating T cells after dendritic cell vaccination. Produced via immunoSEQ multiplex PCR; TCRdb's table is partial and in-frame only. Here the sample spans 90,000 or so clones, more than 75% being singletons. This material consisted of blood, taken before dendritic cell vaccination. The source is a human donor with glioblastoma. Both conserved end residues are part of each CDR3. The order of the fields is J gene, clone size, D gene, V gene, CDR3 protein, CDR3 DNA. A D gene is named only where the DNA matches it firmly. Clone size is given for some rows only: seen once, a few or many times, or a class if the clone is expanded.

J gene: TRBJ2-5
clone size: NA
D gene: NA
V gene: TRBV6-5
CDR3 protein: CAASEVFRQETQYF
CDR3 DNA: TGTGCCGCATCGGAGGTCTTTAGGCAAGAGACCCAGTACTTC

J gene: TRBJ1-2
clone size: NA
D gene: NA
V gene: TRBV25-1
CDR3 protein: CASSEYRNRVRGYTF
CDR3 DNA: TGTGCCAGCAGTGAATACAGAAACAGGGTTCGTGGCTACACCTTC

J gene: TRBJ2-5
clone size: few
D gene: NA
V gene: TRBV5-6
CDR3 protein: CASSFTSDQETQYF
CDR3 DNA: TGTGCCAGCAGCTTTACATCAGACCAAGAGACCCAGTACTTC

J gene: TRBJ1-1
clone size: NA
D gene: TRBD1
V gene: TRBV30
CDR3 protein: CALERGHTEAFF
CDR3 DNA: TGTGCCTTAGAGAGGGGGCACACTGAAGCTTTCTTT

J gene: TRBJ2-3
clone size: NA
D gene: NA
V gene: TRBV18
CDR3 protein: CASSGGGGADTQYF
CDR3 DNA: TGTGCCAGCTCGGGCGGCGGGGGCGCAGATACGCAGTATTTT

J gene: TRBJ1-1
clone size: NA
D gene: TRBD1
V gene: TRBV7-2
CDR3 protein: CASSLAYGSGGAFF
CDR3 DNA: TGTGCCAGCAGCTTAGCATACGGCTCAGGGGGGGCTTTCTTT

J gene: TRBJ1-5
clone size: few
D gene: NA
V gene: TRBV4-1
CDR3 protein: CASSSRDNEQPQHF
CDR3 DNA: TGCGCCAGCAGCTCCCGGGACAATGAACAGCCCCAGCATTTT

J gene: TRBJ2-1
clone size: NA
D gene: TRBD2
V gene: TRBV28
CDR3 protein: CASSPFTSVPYNEQFF
CDR3 DNA: TGTGCCAGCAGCCCTTTCACTAGCGTCCCCTACAATGAGCAGTTCTTC

J gene: TRBJ2-7
clone size: NA
D gene: NA
V gene: TRBV7-3
CDR3 protein: CASSLIRSGNYEQYF
CDR3 DNA: TGTGCCAGCAGCCTAATCCGCAGTGGTAACTACGAGCAGTACTTC

J gene: TRBJ1-3
clone size: NA
D gene: NA
V gene: TRBV7-9
CDR3 protein: CASSLDGGVSGNTIYF
CDR3 DNA: TGTGCCAGCAGCTTAGACGGCGGGGTCTCTGGAAACACCATATATTTT

J gene: TRBJ1-1
clone size: NA
D gene: TRBD1
V gene: TRBV7-9
CDR3 protein: CASNPGQGAKTEAFF
CDR3 DNA: TGTGCCAGCAACCCCGGACAGGGGGCGAAAACTGAAGCTTTCTTT

J gene: TRBJ2-3
clone size: once
D gene: TRBD2
V gene: TRBV9
CDR3 protein: CASSVWEAGGRGNTQYF
CDR3 DNA: TGTGCCAGCAGCGTTTGGGAAGCGGGAGGCCGGGGAAATACGCAGTATTTT

J gene: TRBJ1-5
clone size: few
D gene: NA
V gene: TRBV5-5
CDR3 protein: CASSLVSGVGNQPQHF
CDR3 DNA: TGTGCCAGCAGCTTGGTATCGGGGGTTGGCAATCAGCCCCAGCATTTT

J gene: TRBJ1-5
clone size: NA
D gene: NA
V gene: TRBV7-6
CDR3 protein: CASSLRESQPQHF
CDR3 DNA: TGTGCCAGCAGCTTAAGGGAGAGTCAGCCCCAGCATTTT

J gene: TRBJ2-1
clone size: once
D gene: NA
V gene: TRBV7-3
CDR3 protein: CASSLLASYNEQFF
CDR3 DNA: TGTGCCAGCAGCTTACTAGCTAGCTACAATGAGCAGTTCTTC

J gene: TRBJ1-2
clone size: NA
D gene: NA
V gene: TRBV10-1
CDR3 protein: CASSAGQNYGYTF
CDR3 DNA: TGCGCCAGCAGCGCCGGACAGAACTATGGCTACACCTTC

J gene: TRBJ2-7
clone size: NA
D gene: NA
V gene: TRBV6-1
CDR3 protein: CASSEFYSSSYEQYF
CDR3 DNA: TGTGCCAGCAGTGAATTTTACTCAAGCTCCTACGAGCAGTACTTC

J gene: TRBJ2-1
clone size: once
D gene: TRBD2
V gene: TRBV7-6
CDR3 protein: CASSLETSGRNDEQFF
CDR3 DNA: TGTGCCAGCAGCTTGGAGACTAGCGGGAGGAACGATGAGCAGTTCTTC

J gene: TRBJ1-2
clone size: NA
D gene: NA
V gene: TRBV6-5
CDR3 protein: CASREAYDYGYTF
CDR3 DNA: TGTGCCAGCAGAGAGGCCTACGATTATGGCTACACCTTC

J gene: TRBJ2-1
clone size: NA
D gene: NA
V gene: TRBV21-1
CDR3 protein: CASSKASGRTLGANEQFF
CDR3 DNA: TGTGCCAGCAGCAAAGCTTCGGGCCGAACCCTAGGGGCCAATGAGCAGTTCTTC

J gene: TRBJ1-2
clone size: NA
D gene: NA
V gene: TRBV25-1
CDR3 protein: CASSPSGRGYTF
CDR3 DNA: TGTGCCAGCAGTCCCAGTGGTCGAGGCTACACCTTC

J gene: TRBJ1-6
clone size: NA
D gene: NA
V gene: TRBV9
CDR3 protein: CASSVQGAGYNSPLHF
CDR3 DNA: TGTGCCAGCAGCGTACAAGGGGCTGGCTATAATTCACCCCTCCACTTT

J gene: TRBJ1-1
clone size: few
D gene: NA
V gene: TRBV29-1
CDR3 protein: CSAPKADTEAFF
CDR3 DNA: TGCAGCGCCCCCAAAGCGGACACTGAAGCTTTCTTT

J gene: TRBJ2-2
clone size: NA
D gene: NA
V gene: TRBV9
CDR3 protein: CASSVEAGGRTGELFF
CDR3 DNA: TGTGCCAGCAGCGTAGAAGCAGGGGGGCGCACCGGGGAGCTGTTTTTT

J gene: TRBJ2-1
clone size: NA
D gene: NA
V gene: TRBV5-4
CDR3 protein: CASSPGGINNEQFF
CDR3 DNA: TGTGCCAGCAGCCCTGGCGGGATCAACAATGAGCAGTTCTTC

J gene: TRBJ2-1
clone size: NA
D gene: TRBD2
V gene: TRBV5-1
CDR3 protein: CASTWGGYNEQFF
CDR3 DNA: TGCGCCAGCACGTGGGGGGGTTACAATGAGCAGTTCTTC

J gene: TRBJ2-7
clone size: NA
D gene: NA
V gene: TRBV7-6
CDR3 protein: CASRPRAGYEQYF
CDR3 DNA: TGTGCCAGCAGACCTAGGGCGGGCTACGAGCAGTACTTC

J gene: TRBJ2-6
clone size: NA
D gene: TRBD1
V gene: TRBV2
CDR3 protein: CASSGQGRSGANVLTF
CDR3 DNA: TGTGCCAGCAGCGGACAGGGGCGCTCTGGGGCCAACGTCCTGACTTTC

J gene: TRBJ1-2
clone size: NA
D gene: NA
V gene: TRBV2
CDR3 protein: CASTWTEDNYGYTF
CDR3 DNA: TGTGCCAGCACTTGGACAGAGGATAACTATGGCTACACCTTC

J gene: TRBJ2-7
clone size: NA
D gene: NA
V gene: TRBV11-2
CDR3 protein: CASSSRLSHSYEQYF
CDR3 DNA: TGTGCCAGCAGCTCCCGATTATCACACTCCTACGAGCAGTACTTC

J gene: TRBJ2-3
clone size: NA
D gene: TRBD2
V gene: TRBV2
CDR3 protein: CATLGGTRTKDTQYF
CDR3 DNA: TGTGCCACCCTGGGTGGGACTAGAACGAAAGATACGCAGTATTTT

J gene: TRBJ2-7
clone size: NA
D gene: TRBD1
V gene: TRBV6-5
CDR3 protein: CASSYPTGVSYEQYF
CDR3 DNA: TGTGCCAGCAGTTACCCGACAGGGGTCTCCTACGAGCAGTACTTC

J gene: TRBJ2-3
clone size: NA
D gene: TRBD2
V gene: TRBV6-9
CDR3 protein: CASSYPGTSGRYLDTQYF
CDR3 DNA: TGTGCCAGCAGTTATCCCGGGACTAGCGGGAGATATTTAGATACGCAGTATTTT

J gene: TRBJ2-6
clone size: NA
D gene: NA
V gene: TRBV7-9
CDR3 protein: CASSSWTGSGANVLTF
CDR3 DNA: TGTGCCAGCAGCTCCTGGACGGGGTCTGGGGCCAACGTCCTGACTTTC

J gene: TRBJ2-1
clone size: once
D gene: TRBD2
V gene: TRBV27
CDR3 protein: CASSATSVHTMKQFF
CDR3 DNA: TGTGCCAGCAGTGCTACTAGCGTACATACAATGAAGCAGTTCTTC

J gene: TRBJ2-3
clone size: NA
D gene: TRBD1
V gene: TRBV5-4
CDR3 protein: CASSQVPGQIPDTQYF
CDR3 DNA: TGTGCCAGCAGCCAAGTCCCGGGACAGATTCCAGATACGCAGTATTTT

J gene: TRBJ2-3
clone size: once
D gene: TRBD2
V gene: TRBV11-2
CDR3 protein: CASSLGTSGGTDTQYF
CDR3 DNA: TGTGCCAGCAGCTTAGGTACTAGCGGGGGTACAGATACGCAGTATTTT